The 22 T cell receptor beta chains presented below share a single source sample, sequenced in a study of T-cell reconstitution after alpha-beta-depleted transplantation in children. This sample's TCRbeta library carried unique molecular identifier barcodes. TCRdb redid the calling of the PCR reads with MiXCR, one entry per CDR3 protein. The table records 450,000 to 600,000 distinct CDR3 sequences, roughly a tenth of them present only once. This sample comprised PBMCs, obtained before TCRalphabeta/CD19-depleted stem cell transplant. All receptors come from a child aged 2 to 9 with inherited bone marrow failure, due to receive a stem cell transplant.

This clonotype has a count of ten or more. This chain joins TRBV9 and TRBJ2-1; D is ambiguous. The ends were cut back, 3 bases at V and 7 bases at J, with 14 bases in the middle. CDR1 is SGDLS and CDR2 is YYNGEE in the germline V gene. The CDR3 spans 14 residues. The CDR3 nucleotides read TGTGCCAGCAGCGCATATTTATCGGTTAATGAGCAGTTCTTC. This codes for CASSAYLSVNEQFF.

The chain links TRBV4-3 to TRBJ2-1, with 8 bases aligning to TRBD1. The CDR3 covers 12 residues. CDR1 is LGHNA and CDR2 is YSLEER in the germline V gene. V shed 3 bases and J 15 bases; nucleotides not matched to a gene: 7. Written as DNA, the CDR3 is TGCGCCAGCAGCCAGGCCGGGACAGGCCGGTTCTTC. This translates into CASSQAGTGRFF.

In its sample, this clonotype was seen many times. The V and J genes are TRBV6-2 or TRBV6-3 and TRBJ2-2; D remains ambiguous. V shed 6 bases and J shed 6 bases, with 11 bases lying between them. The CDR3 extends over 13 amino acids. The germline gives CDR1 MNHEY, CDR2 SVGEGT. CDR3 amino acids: CASSEVRSGELFF. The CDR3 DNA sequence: TGTGCCAGCAGCGAAGTCAGGTCCGGGGAGCTGTTTTTT.

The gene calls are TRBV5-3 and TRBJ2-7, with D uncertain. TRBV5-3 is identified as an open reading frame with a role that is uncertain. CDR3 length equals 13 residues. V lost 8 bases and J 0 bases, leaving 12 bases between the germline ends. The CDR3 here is CARGPGPSYEQYF. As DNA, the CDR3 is TGTGCCAGGGGCCCTGGGCCCTCCTACGAGCAGTACTTC.

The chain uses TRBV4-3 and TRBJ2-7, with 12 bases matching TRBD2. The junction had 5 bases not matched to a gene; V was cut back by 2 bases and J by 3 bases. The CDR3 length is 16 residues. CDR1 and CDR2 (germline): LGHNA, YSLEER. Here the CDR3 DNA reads TGCGCCAGCAGCCAATCTGCGACTAGCGGGAGCTACGAGCAGTACTTC. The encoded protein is CASSQSATSGSYEQYF.

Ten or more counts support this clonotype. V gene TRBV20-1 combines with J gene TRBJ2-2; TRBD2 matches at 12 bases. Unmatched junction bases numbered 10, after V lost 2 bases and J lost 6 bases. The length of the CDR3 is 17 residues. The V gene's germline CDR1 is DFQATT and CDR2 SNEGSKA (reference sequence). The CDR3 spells CSARRLAGGSFSGELFF. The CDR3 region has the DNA TGCAGTGCTAGAAGGCTAGCGGGAGGGTCATTCTCCGGGGAGCTGTTTTTT.

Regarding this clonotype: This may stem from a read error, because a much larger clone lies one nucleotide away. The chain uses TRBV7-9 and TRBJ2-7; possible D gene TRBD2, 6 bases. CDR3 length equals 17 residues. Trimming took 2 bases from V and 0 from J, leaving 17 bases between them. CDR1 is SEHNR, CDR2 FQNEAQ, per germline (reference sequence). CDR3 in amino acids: CASSLWSAGRFSYEQYF. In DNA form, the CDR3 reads TGTGCCAGCAGCTTATGGTCGGCCGGGAGATTCTCCTACGAGCAGTACTTC.

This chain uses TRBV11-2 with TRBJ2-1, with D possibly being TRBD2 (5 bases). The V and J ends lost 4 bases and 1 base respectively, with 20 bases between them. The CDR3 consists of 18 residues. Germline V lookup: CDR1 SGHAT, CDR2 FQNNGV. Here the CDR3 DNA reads TGTGCCAGCAGCTCTATGTATCAAGCGGTCCTTTCCTACAATGAGCAGTTCTTC. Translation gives CASSSMYQAVLSYNEQFF.

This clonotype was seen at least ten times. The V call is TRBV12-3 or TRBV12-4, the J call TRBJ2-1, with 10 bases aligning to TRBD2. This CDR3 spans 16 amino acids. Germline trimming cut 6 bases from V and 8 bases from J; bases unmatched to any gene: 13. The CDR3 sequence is CASSVHLAGVADEQFF. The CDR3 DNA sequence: TGTGCCAGCAGCGTACATCTAGCGGGAGTTGCAGATGAGCAGTTCTTC.

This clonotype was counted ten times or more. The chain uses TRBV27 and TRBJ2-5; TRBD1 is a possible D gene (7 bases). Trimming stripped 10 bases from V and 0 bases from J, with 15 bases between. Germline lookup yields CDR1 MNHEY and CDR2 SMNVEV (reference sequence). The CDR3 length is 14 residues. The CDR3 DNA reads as TGTGCCACCTCAGGGGGGCCCTACCAAGAGACCCAGTACTTC. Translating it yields CATSGGPYQETQYF.

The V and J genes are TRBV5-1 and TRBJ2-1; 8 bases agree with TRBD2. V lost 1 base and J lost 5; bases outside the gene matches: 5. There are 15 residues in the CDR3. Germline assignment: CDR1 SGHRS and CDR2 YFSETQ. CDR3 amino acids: CASSLPGGPHNEQFF. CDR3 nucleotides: TGCGCCAGCAGCTTGCCGGGAGGGCCTCACAATGAGCAGTTCTTC.

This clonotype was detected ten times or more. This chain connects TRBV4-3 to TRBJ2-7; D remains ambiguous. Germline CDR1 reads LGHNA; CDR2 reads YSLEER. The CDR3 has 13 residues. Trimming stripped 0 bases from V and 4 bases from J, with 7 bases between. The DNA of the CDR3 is TGCGCCAGCAGCCAAGATCTCGGTTACGAGCAGTACTTC. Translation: CASSQDLGYEQYF.

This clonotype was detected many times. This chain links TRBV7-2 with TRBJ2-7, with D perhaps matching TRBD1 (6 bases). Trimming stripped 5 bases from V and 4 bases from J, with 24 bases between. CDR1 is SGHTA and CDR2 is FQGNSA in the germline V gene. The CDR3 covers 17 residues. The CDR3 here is CASSPERGFSLGYEQYF. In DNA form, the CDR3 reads TGTGCCAGCAGCCCCGAAAGGGGGTTCTCCCTGGGTTACGAGCAGTACTTC. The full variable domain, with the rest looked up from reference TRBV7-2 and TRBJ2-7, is GAGVSQSPSNKVTEKGKDVELRCDPISGHTALYWYRQSLGQGLEFLIYFQGNSAPDKSGLPSDRFSAERTGGSVSTLTIQRTQQEDSAVYLCASSPERGFSLGYEQYFGPGTRLTVT.

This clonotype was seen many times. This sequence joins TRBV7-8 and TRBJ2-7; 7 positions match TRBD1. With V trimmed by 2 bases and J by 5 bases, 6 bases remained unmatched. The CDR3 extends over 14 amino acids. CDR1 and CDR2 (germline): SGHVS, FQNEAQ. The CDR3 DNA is TGTGCCAGCAGCTTACTGCGGCAGGGGGACGAGCAGTACTTC. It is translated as CASSLLRQGDEQYF.

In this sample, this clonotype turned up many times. CDR3: CASSQVNGLAGAGNEQFF. The CDR3 DNA follows: TGCGCCAGCAGCCAAGTTAACGGTCTAGCGGGAGCGGGGAATGAGCAGTTCTTC. The V call is TRBV4-1, the J call TRBJ2-1, with 10 bases lining up with TRBD2. The ends lost 1 base at V and 7 bases at J; junction bases unmatched: 13. The germline CDR1 and CDR2 sequences are MGHRA and YSYEKL. This CDR3 contains 18 residues.

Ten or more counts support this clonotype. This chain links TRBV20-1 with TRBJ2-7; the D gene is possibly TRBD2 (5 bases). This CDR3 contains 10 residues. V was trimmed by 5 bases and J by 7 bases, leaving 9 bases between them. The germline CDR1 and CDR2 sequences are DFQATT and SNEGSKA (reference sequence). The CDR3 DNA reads TGCAGTGCTGTAAGGAGGGAGCAGTACTTC. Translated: CSAVRREQYF.

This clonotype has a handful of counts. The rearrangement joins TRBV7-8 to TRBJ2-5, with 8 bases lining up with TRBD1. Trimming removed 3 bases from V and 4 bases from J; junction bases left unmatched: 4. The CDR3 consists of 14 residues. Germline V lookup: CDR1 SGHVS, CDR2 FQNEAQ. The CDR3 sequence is CASSFDRGSETQYF. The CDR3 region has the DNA TGTGCCAGCAGCTTTGACAGGGGATCAGAGACCCAGTACTTC.

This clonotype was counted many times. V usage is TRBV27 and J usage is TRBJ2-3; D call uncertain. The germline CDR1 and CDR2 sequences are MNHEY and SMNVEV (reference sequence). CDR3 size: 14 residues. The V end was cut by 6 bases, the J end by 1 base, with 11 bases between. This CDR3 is CASSQILGTDTQYF. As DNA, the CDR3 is TGTGCCAGCAGCCAGATCTTAGGCACAGATACGCAGTATTTT.

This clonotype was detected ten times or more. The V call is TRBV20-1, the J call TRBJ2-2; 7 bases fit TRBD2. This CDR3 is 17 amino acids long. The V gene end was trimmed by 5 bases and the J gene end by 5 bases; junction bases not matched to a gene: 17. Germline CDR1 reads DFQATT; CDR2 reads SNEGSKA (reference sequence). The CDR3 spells CSARAMGGSWDTGELFF. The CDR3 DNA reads TGCAGTGCTCGGGCGATGGGCGGGAGCTGGGATACCGGGGAGCTGTTTTTT.

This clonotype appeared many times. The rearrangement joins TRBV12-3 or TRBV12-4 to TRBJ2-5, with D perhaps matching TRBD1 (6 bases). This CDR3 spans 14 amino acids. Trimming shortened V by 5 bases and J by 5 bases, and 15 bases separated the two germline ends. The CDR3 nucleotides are TGTGCCAGCAGTCCCATGGGGGCGCGGGAGACCCAGTACTTC. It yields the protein CASSPMGARETQYF.

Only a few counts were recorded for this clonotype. The chain's CDR3 is CASSLSAGDGYNEQFF. DNA for the CDR3: TGTGCCAGCAGCTTGTCGGCGGGAGACGGATACAATGAGCAGTTCTTC. The chain employs TRBV5-4 and TRBJ2-1; 7 bases are a match to TRBD2. CDR1 SGHNT and CDR2 YYREEE come from the germline V gene (reference sequence). The J segment lost 4 bases and the V segment lost 1 base, leaving 8 bases of the junction unmatched. The CDR3 length is 16 residues. Based on the CDR3 plus reference TRBV5-4 and TRBJ2-1, the full variable domain is ETGVTQSPTHLIKTRGQQVTLRCSSQSGHNTVSWYQQALGQGPQFIFQYYREEENGRGNFPPRFSGLQFPNYSSELNVNALELDDSALYLCASSLSAGDGYNEQFFGPGTRLTVL.

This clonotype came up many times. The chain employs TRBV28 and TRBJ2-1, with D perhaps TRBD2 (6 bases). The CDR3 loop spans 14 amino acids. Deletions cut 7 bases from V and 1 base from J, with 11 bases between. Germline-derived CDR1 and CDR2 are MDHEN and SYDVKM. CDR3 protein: CASNEGGSYNEQFF. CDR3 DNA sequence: TGTGCCAGCAACGAGGGAGGTTCCTACAATGAGCAGTTCTTC.